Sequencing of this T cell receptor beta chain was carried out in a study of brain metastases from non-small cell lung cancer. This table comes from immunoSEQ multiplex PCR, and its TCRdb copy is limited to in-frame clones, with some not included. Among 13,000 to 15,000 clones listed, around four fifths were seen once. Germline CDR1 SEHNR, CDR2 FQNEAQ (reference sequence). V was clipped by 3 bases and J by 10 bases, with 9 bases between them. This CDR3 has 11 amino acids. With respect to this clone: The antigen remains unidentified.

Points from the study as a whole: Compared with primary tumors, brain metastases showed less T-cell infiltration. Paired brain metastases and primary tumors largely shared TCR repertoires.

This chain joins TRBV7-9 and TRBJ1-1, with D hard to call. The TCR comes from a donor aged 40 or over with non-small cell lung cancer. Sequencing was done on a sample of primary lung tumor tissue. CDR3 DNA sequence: TGTGCCAGCAGCTTTGGAGGTGGAGCTTTCTTT. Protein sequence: CASSFGGGAFF.